A single sample is the source of the 27 T cell receptor beta chains below, sequenced in a study of cytomegalovirus exposure and HLA in healthy donors. PCR employed 60 Vbeta and 13 Jbeta primers. Generated by immunoSEQ multiplex PCR, the TCRdb table keeps only in-frame clones and is missing some. Among under 250,000 clones listed, 78% were seen once. The sequenced sample was PBMCs. Source of these receptors: a male donor in good health and CMV-seronegative.

The V gene is TRBV9, the J gene TRBJ1-2; a possible D gene is TRBD1 (5 bases). Deletions cut 6 bases from V and 8 bases from J, with 29 bases between. The germline gives CDR1 SGDLS, CDR2 YYNGEE. The CDR3 sequence is 17 residues long. CDR3 DNA sequence: TGTGCCAGCACCCACAGCTCTGGGCAGGGAATAAGCGACGGCTACACCTTC. Protein: CASTHSSGQGISDGYTF.

V and J are TRBV18 and TRBJ2-7, with D uncertain. Germline loops: CDR1 KGHSH, CDR2 LQKENI. Trimming removed 6 bases from V and 5 bases from J, with 14 bases in between. The CDR3 length is 13 residues. The CDR3 DNA reads as TGTGCCAGCTCCCCCACTAAGGTTGACGAGCAGTACTTC. This encodes CASSPTKVDEQYF.

The chain links TRBV7-8 to TRBJ2-1, with D perhaps TRBD2 (7 bases). The V and J ends lost 5 bases and 3 bases respectively, with 14 bases between them. There are 15 residues in the CDR3. Germline V gene data show CDR1 as SGHVS and CDR2 as FQNEAQ. CDR3 nucleotides: TGTGCCAGCAGCCCGGAAGGGGGGGACTACAATGAGCAGTTCTTC. Translated, it gives CASSPEGGDYNEQFF.

V is TRBV27 and J is TRBJ2-7; TRBD2 is a possible D gene (6 bases). Germline values: CDR1 MNHEY, CDR2 SMNVEV (reference sequence). The CDR3 loop spans 14 amino acids. Trimming took 2 bases from V and 5 from J, leaving 13 bases between them. The CDR3 bases are TGTGCCAGCAGTTTAATTGGGGCGGGGAACGAGCAGTACTTC. Protein sequence: CASSLIGAGNEQYF.

The chain links TRBV14 to TRBJ2-1; 7 bases are shared with TRBD2. Unmatched junction bases numbered 11, after V lost 5 bases and J lost 4 bases. The germline V gene encodes CDR1 SGHDN and CDR2 FVKESK. The CDR3 is made up of 16 amino acids. CDR3 nucleotide sequence: TGTGCCAGCAGCGCACATTTTCTTAGCGGGTACAATGAGCAGTTCTTC. Its protein product is CASSAHFLSGYNEQFF.

The V and J genes are TRBV7-9 and TRBJ2-1, with 14 bases lining up with TRBD2. The CDR3 length is 18 residues. Germline V lookup: CDR1 SEHNR, CDR2 FQNEAQ (reference sequence). J was trimmed by 6 bases and V by 0 bases; bases with no gene match: 7. CDR3 nucleotide sequence: TGTGCCAGCAGCTTAGCGACTAGCGGGAGGGATTCCCGCAATGAGCAGTTCTTC. Its translation: CASSLATSGRDSRNEQFF.

The genes are TRBV19 and TRBJ1-2, with TRBD1 matching 9 bases. This CDR3 is built from 14 residues. Germline-derived CDR1 and CDR2 are LNHDA and SQIVND (reference sequence). J lost 1 base, V lost 5 bases, and 2 bases had no gene match. CDR3 residues: CASSGDRVNYGYTF. The CDR3 nucleotides are TGTGCCAGTAGTGGGGACAGGGTTAACTATGGCTACACCTTC.

V and J are TRBV7-9 and TRBJ1-2; tentatively, D is TRBD1 (6 bases). Per germline, CDR1 SEHNR and CDR2 FQNEAQ (reference sequence). The CDR3 consists of 14 residues. Trimming removed 5 bases from V and 2 bases from J, with 12 bases in between. The CDR3 sequence: CASSPRTANYGYTF. The CDR3 DNA is TGTGCCAGCAGCCCAAGGACAGCAAACTATGGCTACACCTTC.

The J gene is TRBJ2-5, the V gene TRBV18; 8 bases align to TRBD2. The DNA end favors TRBJ2-7, so the J call may be wrong. The CDR3 extends over 13 amino acids. Germline V gene lookup returns CDR1 KGHSH and CDR2 LQKENI. CDR3 in amino acids: CASSPSGIYEQYF. CDR3 DNA: TGTGCCAGCTCACCTAGCGGGATCTACGAGCAGTACTTC.

V and J are TRBV9 and TRBJ2-2, with D perhaps matching TRBD2 (6 bases). CDR3 length: 13 amino acids. Germline loops: CDR1 SGDLS, CDR2 YYNGEE. Trimming cost V 2 bases and J 7 bases, with 9 bases left between them. CDR3 loop: CASSVGTLGELFF. DNA of the CDR3: TGTGCCAGCAGCGTCGGGACTCTCGGGGAGCTGTTTTTT. Full variable domain (rest looked up from reference TRBV9 and TRBJ2-2): DSGVTQTPKHLITATGQRVTLRCSPRSGDLSVYWYQQSLDQGLQFLIQYYNGEERAKGNILERFSAQQFPDLHSELNLSSLELGDSALYFCASSVGTLGELFFGEGSRLTVL.

The V call is TRBV6-1, the J call TRBJ1-5; possibly TRBD1 for D (5 bases). The germline V and J ends were trimmed by 1 base and 3 bases, with 7 bases remaining between them. Germline CDR1 MNHNS, CDR2 SASEGT. This CDR3 comprises 14 residues. CDR3 sequence (DNA): TGTGCCAGCAGTGAAGTGACAGACAATCAGCCCCAGCATTTT. Its protein product is CASSEVTDNQPQHF.

This clone showed up just once. This chain links TRBV6-6 with TRBJ1-2; D might be TRBD1 (6 bases). The CDR3 covers 13 residues. The germline gives CDR1 MNHNY, CDR2 SVGAGI (reference sequence). V was cut by 6 bases and J by 3 bases, with 11 bases left in between. The CDR3 loop is CASRTGSDYGYTF. The CDR3 DNA sequence: TGTGCCAGCAGAACAGGGAGCGACTATGGCTACACCTTC.

This clone has a handful of counts. The genes are TRBV6-1 and TRBJ1-3; D ambiguous. The CDR3 runs to 13 residues. Germline V gene data show CDR1 as MNHNS and CDR2 as SASEGT. Trimming stripped 11 bases from V and 4 bases from J, with 15 bases between. The CDR3 sequence is CASEGAGGNTIYF. The CDR3 nucleotides are TGTGCCTCCGAGGGAGCGGGGGGAAACACCATATATTTT.

This clone was counted a few times. J is TRBJ1-5 and V is TRBV7-9; D unclear. Trimming stripped 4 bases from V and 4 bases from J, with 11 bases between. The CDR3 loop spans 14 amino acids. Germline values: CDR1 SEHNR, CDR2 FQNEAQ (reference sequence). This CDR3 is CASSYGLSNQPQHF. Written as DNA, the CDR3 is TGTGCCAGCAGCTACGGACTGTCGAATCAGCCCCAGCATTTT. Supplemented by reference TRBV7-9 and TRBJ1-5, the full variable domain reads DTGVSQNPRHKITKRGQNVTFRCDPISEHNRLYWYRQTLGQGPEFLTYFQNEAQLEKSRLLSDRFSAERPKGSFSTLEIQRTEQGDSAMYLCASSYGLSNQPQHFGDGTRLSIL.

The chain links TRBV6-1 to TRBJ2-7; D remains unclear. V shed 10 bases and J shed 0 bases, with 13 bases lying between them. Per germline, CDR1 MNHNS and CDR2 SASEGT. The CDR3 sequence is 13 residues long. CDR3 nucleotides: TGTGCCATCAACCCTGACACCTCCTACGAGCAGTACTTC. Amino acid sequence: CAINPDTSYEQYF.

The chain is built from TRBV10-2 and TRBJ2-1; TRBD1 matches 10 bases. Germline values: CDR1 WSHSY, CDR2 SAAADI. J lost 5 bases, V lost 7 bases, and 5 bases had no gene match. The CDR3 has 14 amino acids. This chain's CDR3 is CASKGQGSHNEQFF. DNA of the CDR3: TGCGCCAGCAAGGGACAGGGGTCCCACAATGAGCAGTTCTTC.

This clone was recorded only once. The chain recombines TRBV7-3 with TRBJ2-3; 8 bases line up with TRBD2. Germline V gene data show CDR1 as SGHTA and CDR2 as FQGTGA. This CDR3 contains 17 residues. Trimming removed 2 bases from V and 1 base from J; junction bases left unmatched: 8. CDR3 DNA sequence: TGTGCCAGCAGCTTAGGTTTTGGGGGACTAGGCACAGATACGCAGTATTTT. Translation: CASSLGFGGLGTDTQYF. The whole variable domain, filled in from reference TRBV7-3 and TRBJ2-3, reads GAGVSQTPSNKVTEKGKYVELRCDPISGHTALYWYRQSLGQGPEFLIYFQGTGAADDSGLPNDRFFAVRPEGSVSTLKIQRTERGDSAVYLCASSLGFGGLGTDTQYFGPGTRLTVL.

The chain combines TRBV25-1 with TRBJ1-1; D perhaps matches TRBD1 (6 bases). V shed 4 bases and J shed 1 base, with 16 bases lying between them. The length of the CDR3 is 16 residues. The V gene's germline CDR1 is MGHDK and CDR2 SYGVNS. Written as DNA, the CDR3 is TGTGCCAGCAGTGCGCCCGCCAGGGGCCCGAACACTGAAGCTTTCTTT. Translating gives CASSAPARGPNTEAFF.

The chain has TRBV5-5 and TRBJ1-2, with 11 nucleotides matching TRBD1. This CDR3 contains 15 residues. The ends lost 0 bases at V and 7 bases at J; junction bases unmatched: 5. CDR1 is SGHKS, CDR2 YYEKEE, per germline (reference sequence). For the CDR3, the DNA is TGTGCCAGCAGCTTGGAGGACAGGGGGCACGGTGGCTACACCTTC. Its translation: CASSLEDRGHGGYTF.

The chain links TRBV6-1 to TRBJ2-1; 7 nucleotides line up with TRBD1. This CDR3 region has 15 residues. Germline V gene sequence: CDR1 MNHNS, CDR2 SASEGT. V lost 7 bases to trimming and J lost 0 bases; unmatched junction nucleotides: 6. DNA for the CDR3: TGTGCCAGCACCGAGGGGGCCCGCTCCTACAATGAGCAGTTCTTC. Its translation is CASTEGARSYNEQFF.

This chain connects TRBV7-9 to TRBJ2-2; 7 nucleotides agree with TRBD1. This CDR3 comprises 17 residues. CDR1 and CDR2 from the germline V gene are SEHNR and FQNEAQ (reference sequence). Trimming at V came to 3 bases and at J to 1 base, leaving 8 bases not matched to a gene. In nucleotides, the CDR3 is TGTGCCAGCAGCTTGTGGCAGGGGGTGTGGAACACCGGGGAGCTGTTTTTT. Protein product: CASSLWQGVWNTGELFF. The full variable domain, completed using reference TRBV7-9 and TRBJ2-2, is DTGVSQNPRHKITKRGQNVTFRCDPISEHNRLYWYRQTLGQGPEFLTYFQNEAQLEKSRLLSDRFSAERPKGSFSTLEIQRTEQGDSAMYLCASSLWQGVWNTGELFFGEGSRLTVL.

On this clone itself: A read error may account for a junction end that differs from germline. The rearrangement links TRBV7-9 to TRBJ2-2; weak D call: TRBD1 (5 bases). This CDR3 spans 17 amino acids. The germline V gene encodes CDR1 SEHNR and CDR2 FQNEAQ (reference sequence). For the CDR3, the DNA is TGTTCCAGCAGCTTAATAGGGGAAGCCGCCAGCGCCGGGGAGCTGTTTTTT. Translation: CSSSLIGEAASAGELFF.

The gene calls are TRBV4-1 and TRBJ1-3; weak D call: TRBD1 (5 bases). Germline V gene lookup returns CDR1 MGHRA and CDR2 YSYEKL. With 4 bases removed from V and 0 bases from J, the gap between germline ends came to 13 bases. The CDR3 covers 16 residues. CDR3 DNA sequence: TGCGCCAGCAGCCTTATAGTCGACAGCTCTGGAAACACCATATATTTT. Translation: CASSLIVDSSGNTIYF.

Worth noting for this clone: This CDR3 is also generated by other DNA sequences in the sample. This chain joins TRBV28 and TRBJ2-5; D possibly corresponds to TRBD2 (6 bases). V was shortened by 8 bases and J by 5 bases, with 24 bases between the two germline ends. Per the germline V gene, CDR1 is MDHEN and CDR2 is SYDVKM. CDR3 length: 16 residues. CDR3 sequence (DNA): TGTGCCAGCGTCCCCTCTGTGGGGGGAATAGGGGAGACCCAGTACTTC. Translated: CASVPSVGGIGETQYF.

This clone was counted once. V and J are TRBV6-5 and TRBJ2-3; the match to TRBD2 covers 9 bases. Germline assignment: CDR1 MNHEY and CDR2 SVGAGI. The J segment lost 3 bases and the V segment lost 3 bases, leaving 4 bases of the junction unmatched. The CDR3 extends over 15 amino acids. CDR3 amino acids: CASSYPSGTTDTQYF. For the CDR3, the DNA is TGTGCCAGCAGTTATCCTAGCGGGACGACAGATACGCAGTATTTT.

The V call is TRBV4-1, the J call TRBJ2-7, with D uncertain. The CDR3 is 16 residues long. V gave up 0 bases and J gave up 4 bases, with 16 bases separating them. CDR1 and CDR2 from the germline V gene are MGHRA and YSYEKL. CDR3 in DNA: TGCGCCAGCAGCCAAGAGTGGGTACTAAAGGTTTACGAGCAGTACTTC. This gives the protein CASSQEWVLKVYEQYF.

V is TRBV13 and J is TRBJ2-5, with 9 bases matching TRBD2. The length of the CDR3 is 16 residues. Unmatched junction bases numbered 8, after V lost 4 bases and J lost 2 bases. Germline assignment: CDR1 PRHDT and CDR2 FYEKMQ (reference sequence). CDR3 sequence: CASSSRLADIQETQYF. CDR3 bases: TGTGCCAGCAGCTCAAGACTAGCGGATATTCAAGAGACCCAGTACTTC.